This T cell receptor beta chain is from a study of neoadjuvant anti-PD-1 for oral cavity cancer. CDR3 length: 12 amino acids. V lost 5 bases and J lost 8, with 10 bases in between. Germline assignment: CDR1 SGHAT and CDR2 FQNNGV. This clone has only a few counts. Profiling relied on immunoSEQ multiplex PCR, and the TCRdb table lists in-frame clones only, not all of them. This table has about 79,000 clones, around 83% appearing once. The specimen comprised PBMCs, sampled before nivolumab (anti-PD-1) treatment. This rearrangement joins TRBV11-2 to TRBJ2-1; D ambiguous. The receptor's source is a person aged 35-79 years with oral cavity squamous cell carcinoma. CDR3 nucleotides: TGTGCCAGCAGCAGAAATCGGGATGAGCAGTTCTTC. It translates to CASSRNRDEQFF.